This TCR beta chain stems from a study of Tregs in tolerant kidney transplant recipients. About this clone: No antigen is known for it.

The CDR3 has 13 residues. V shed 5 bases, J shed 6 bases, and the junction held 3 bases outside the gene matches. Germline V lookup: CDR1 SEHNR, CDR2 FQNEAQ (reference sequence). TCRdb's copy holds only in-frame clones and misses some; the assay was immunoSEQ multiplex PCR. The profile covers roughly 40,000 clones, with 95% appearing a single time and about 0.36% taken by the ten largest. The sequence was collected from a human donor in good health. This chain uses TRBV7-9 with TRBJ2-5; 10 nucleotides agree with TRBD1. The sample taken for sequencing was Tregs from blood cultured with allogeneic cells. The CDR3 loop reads CASSTGQGKTQYF. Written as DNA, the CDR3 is TGTGCCAGCAGCACGGGACAGGGGAAGACCCAGTACTTC.